This T cell receptor delta chain comes out of a study of gamma-delta T cells after stem cell transplantation. As concerns this clone: Given a much more abundant clone one base away, this may be a read error.

Germline V gives CDR1 GEAIGNYY, CDR2 EKD. This CDR3 is 14 amino acids long. V shed 3 bases, J shed 5 bases, and the junction held 4 bases outside the gene matches. TCRdb called clones anew from the RT-PCR reads with CATT. The sample records about 11,000 delta-chain clones, around 41% being singletons. Specimen: gamma-delta T cells. The sequence was collected from a human donor. It is not recorded whose cells these are; they may come from a transplant donor. V is TRDV2 and J is TRDJ2; 8 positions agree with TRDD3. The CDR3 DNA reads as TGTGCCTGTGACGTACTGGGGGGTACAGCACAACTCTTCTTT. It specifies CACDVLGGTAQLFF.